The T cell receptor beta chain described here comes from a study of identical twins. After removal of 5 bases from V and 2 bases from J, the junction contained 6 bases not matched to a gene. The CDR3 is 14 amino acids. Per the germline V gene, CDR1 is DFQATT and CDR2 is SNEGSKA (reference sequence). TCRdb re-derived calls from the 5' RACE reads in MiXCR, one entry per CDR3 protein. The sample has about 690,000 distinct CDR3 sequences; approximately 6.1% are singletons. General study points: Conclusions were drawn cross-sectionally by statistical analysis, without following the same donors. In cord blood, abundant beta clonotypes had fewer insertions; memory showed no trend.

Details on this clonotype: Its antigen is undetermined. A read error may explain this, as a much larger clone is one base away.

The sequence came from a man aged 18 to 30 in good health. Material for sequencing was naive T cells sorted from blood. The V call is TRBV20-1, the J call TRBJ2-3; TRBD2 agrees at 8 bases. CDR3 sequence (DNA): TGCAGTGCTGGGGCTAGCGGGTTCACAGATACGCAGTATTTT. Its protein is CSAGASGFTDTQYF.